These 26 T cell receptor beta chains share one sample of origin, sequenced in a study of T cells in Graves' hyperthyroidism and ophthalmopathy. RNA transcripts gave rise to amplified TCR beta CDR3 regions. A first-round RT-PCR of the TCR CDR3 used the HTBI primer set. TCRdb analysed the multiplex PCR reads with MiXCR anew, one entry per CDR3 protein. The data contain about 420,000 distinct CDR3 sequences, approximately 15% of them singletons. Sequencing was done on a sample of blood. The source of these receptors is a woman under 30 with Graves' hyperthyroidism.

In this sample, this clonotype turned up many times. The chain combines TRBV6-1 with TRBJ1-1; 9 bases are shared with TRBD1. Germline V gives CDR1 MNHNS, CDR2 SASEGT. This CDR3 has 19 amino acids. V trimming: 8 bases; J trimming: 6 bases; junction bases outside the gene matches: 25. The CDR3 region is CASAGSTQGARGKIAEAFF. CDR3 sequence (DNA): TGTGCCAGCGCAGGTAGCACACAGGGGGCTCGTGGAAAAATTGCTGAAGCTTTCTTT.

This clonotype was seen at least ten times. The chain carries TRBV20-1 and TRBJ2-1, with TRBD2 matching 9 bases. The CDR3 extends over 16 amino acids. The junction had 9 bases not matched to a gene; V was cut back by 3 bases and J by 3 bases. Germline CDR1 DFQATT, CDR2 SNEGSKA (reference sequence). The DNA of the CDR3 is TGCAGTGCTAGTGGGGCGGGAGGGGCCAACTACAATGAGCAGTTCTTC. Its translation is CSASGAGGANYNEQFF.

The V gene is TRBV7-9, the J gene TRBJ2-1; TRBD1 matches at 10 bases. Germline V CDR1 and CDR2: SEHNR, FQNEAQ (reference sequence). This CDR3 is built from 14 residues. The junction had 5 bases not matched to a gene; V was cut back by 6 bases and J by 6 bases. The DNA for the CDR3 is TGTGCCAGCAGTCGGGACAGGGGACGCAATGAGCAGTTCTTC. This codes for CASSRDRGRNEQFF.

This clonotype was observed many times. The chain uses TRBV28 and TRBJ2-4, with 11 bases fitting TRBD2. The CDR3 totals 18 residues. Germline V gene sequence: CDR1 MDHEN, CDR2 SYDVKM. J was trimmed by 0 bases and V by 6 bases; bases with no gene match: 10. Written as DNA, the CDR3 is TGTGCCAGCAGGGAGACTAGCGGGATAAGACTAGCCAAAAACATTCAGTACTTC. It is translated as CASRETSGIRLAKNIQYF.

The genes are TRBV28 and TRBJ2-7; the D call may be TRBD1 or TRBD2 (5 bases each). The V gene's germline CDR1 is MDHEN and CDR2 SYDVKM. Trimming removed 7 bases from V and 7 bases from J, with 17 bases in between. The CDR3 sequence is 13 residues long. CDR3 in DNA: TGTGCCAGCAATAGGGACCATGGGTGGGAGCAGTACTTC. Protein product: CASNRDHGWEQYF.

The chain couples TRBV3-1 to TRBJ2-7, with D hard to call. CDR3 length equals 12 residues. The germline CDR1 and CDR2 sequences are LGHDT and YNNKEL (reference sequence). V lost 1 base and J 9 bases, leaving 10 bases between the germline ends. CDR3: CASSQVYSSQYF. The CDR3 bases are TGTGCCAGCAGCCAAGTTTACTCGTCGCAGTACTTC.

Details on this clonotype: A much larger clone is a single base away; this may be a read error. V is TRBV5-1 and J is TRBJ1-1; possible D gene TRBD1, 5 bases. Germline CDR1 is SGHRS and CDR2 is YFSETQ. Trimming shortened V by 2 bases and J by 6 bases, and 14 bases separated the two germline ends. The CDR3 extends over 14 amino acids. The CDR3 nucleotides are TGCGCCAGCAGCTTAGGACTGGGGGACGCTGAAGCTTTCTTT. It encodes CASSLGLGDAEAFF.

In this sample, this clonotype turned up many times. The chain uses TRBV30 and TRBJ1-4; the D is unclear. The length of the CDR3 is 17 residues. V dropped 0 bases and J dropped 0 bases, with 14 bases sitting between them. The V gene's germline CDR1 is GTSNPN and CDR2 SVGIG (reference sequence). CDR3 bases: TGTGCCTGGAGTGTATTGGGCAGACTCGCAACTAATGAAAAACTGTTTTTT. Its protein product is CAWSVLGRLATNEKLFF.

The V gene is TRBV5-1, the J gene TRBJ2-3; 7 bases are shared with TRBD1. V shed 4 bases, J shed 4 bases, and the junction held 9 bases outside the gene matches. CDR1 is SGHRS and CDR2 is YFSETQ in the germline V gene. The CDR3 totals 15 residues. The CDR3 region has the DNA TGCGCCAGCAGCGGAATGACAGGGTTTGCAGATACGCAGTATTTT. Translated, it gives CASSGMTGFADTQYF.

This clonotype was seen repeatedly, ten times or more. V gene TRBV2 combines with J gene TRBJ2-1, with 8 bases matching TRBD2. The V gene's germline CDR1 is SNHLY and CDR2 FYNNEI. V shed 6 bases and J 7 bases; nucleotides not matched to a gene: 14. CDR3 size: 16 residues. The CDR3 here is CASRGVGAGEGNEQFF. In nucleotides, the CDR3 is TGTGCCAGCAGGGGCGTGGGAGCGGGAGAGGGGAATGAGCAGTTCTTC.

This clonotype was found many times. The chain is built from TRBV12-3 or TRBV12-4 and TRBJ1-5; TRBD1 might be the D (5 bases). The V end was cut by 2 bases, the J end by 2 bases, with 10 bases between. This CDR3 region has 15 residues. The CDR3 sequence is CASSLRGGGNQPQHF. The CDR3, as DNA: TGTGCCAGCAGTTTAAGGGGCGGGGGCAATCAGCCCCAGCATTTT.

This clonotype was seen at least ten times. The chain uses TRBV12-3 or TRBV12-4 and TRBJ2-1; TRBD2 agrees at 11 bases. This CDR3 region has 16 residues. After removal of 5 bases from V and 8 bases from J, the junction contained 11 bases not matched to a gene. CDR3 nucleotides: TGTGCCAGCAGTCCCATAGCGGGAGGGCCGGAAGATGAGCAGTTCTTC. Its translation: CASSPIAGGPEDEQFF.

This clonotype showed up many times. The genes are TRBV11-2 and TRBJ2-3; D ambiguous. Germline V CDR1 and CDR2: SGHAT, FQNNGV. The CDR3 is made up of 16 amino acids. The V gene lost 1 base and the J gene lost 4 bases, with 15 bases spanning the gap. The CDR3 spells CASSLVHEGRADTQYF. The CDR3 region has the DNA TGTGCCAGCAGCTTAGTCCACGAAGGGCGCGCAGATACGCAGTATTTT.

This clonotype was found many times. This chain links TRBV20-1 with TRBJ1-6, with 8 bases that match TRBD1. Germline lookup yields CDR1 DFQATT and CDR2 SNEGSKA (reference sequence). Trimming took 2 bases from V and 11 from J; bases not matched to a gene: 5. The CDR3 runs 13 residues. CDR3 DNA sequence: TGCAGTGCTAGAACAGGGGGGGTGGCACCCCTCCACTTT. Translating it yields CSARTGGVAPLHF.

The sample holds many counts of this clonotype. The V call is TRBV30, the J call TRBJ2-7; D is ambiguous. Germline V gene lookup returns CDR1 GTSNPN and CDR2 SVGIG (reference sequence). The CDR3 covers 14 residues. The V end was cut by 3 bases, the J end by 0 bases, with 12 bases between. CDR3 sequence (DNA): TGTGCCTGGAGCGGTAGGCAAAGCTCCTACGAGCAGTACTTC. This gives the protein CAWSGRQSSYEQYF.

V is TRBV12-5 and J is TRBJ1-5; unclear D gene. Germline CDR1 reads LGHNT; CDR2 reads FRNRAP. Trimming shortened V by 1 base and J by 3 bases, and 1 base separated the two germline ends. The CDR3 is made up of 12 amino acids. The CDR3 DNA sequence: TGTGCTAGTGGTTTGGACAATCAGCCCCAGCATTTT. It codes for CASGLDNQPQHF.

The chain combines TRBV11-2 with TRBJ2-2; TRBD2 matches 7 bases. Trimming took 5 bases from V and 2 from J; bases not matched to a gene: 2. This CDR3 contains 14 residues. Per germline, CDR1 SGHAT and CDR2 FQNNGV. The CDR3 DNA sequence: TGTGCCAGCAGCGGGGACTATAACACCGGGGAGCTGTTTTTT. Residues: CASSGDYNTGELFF. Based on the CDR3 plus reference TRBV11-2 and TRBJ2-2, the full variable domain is EAGVAQSPRYKIIEKRQSVAFWCNPISGHATLYWYQQILGQGPKLLIQFQNNGVVDDSQLPKDRFSAERLKGVDSTLKIQPAKLEDSAVYLCASSGDYNTGELFFGEGSRLTVL.

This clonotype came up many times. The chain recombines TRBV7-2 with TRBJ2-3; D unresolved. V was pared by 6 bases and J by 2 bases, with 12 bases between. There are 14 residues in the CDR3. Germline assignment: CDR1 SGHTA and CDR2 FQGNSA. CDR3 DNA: TGTGCCAGCAGTTTAAAGGGCTTCACAGATACGCAGTATTTT. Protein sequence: CASSLKGFTDTQYF.

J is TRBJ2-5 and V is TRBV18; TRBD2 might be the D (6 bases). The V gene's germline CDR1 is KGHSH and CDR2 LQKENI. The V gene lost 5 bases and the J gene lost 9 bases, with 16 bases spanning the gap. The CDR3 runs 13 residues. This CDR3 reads CASSRSGGEPQYF. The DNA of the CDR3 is TGTGCCAGCTCAAGATCCGGCGGGGAGCCCCAGTACTTC.

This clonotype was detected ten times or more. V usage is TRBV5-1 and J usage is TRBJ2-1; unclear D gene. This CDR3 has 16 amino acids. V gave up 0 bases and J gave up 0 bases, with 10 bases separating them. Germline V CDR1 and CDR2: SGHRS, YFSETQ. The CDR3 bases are TGCGCCAGCAGCTTGGCCGGCAAAGGCTCCTACAATGAGCAGTTCTTC. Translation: CASSLAGKGSYNEQFF.

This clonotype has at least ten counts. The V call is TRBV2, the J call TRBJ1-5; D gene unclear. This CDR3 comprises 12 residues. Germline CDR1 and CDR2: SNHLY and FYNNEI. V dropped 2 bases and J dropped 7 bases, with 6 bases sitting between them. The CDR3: CASSEIGQPQHF. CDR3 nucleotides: TGTGCCAGCAGTGAAATTGGCCAGCCCCAGCATTTT.

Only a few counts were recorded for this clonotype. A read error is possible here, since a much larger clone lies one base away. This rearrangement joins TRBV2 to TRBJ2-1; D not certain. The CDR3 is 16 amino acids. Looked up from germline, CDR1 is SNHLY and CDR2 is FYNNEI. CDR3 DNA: TGTGTCAGCAGTGGCACCGGGCGTACGACGAGCAATGAGCAGTTCTTC. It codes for CVSSGTGRTTSNEQFF.

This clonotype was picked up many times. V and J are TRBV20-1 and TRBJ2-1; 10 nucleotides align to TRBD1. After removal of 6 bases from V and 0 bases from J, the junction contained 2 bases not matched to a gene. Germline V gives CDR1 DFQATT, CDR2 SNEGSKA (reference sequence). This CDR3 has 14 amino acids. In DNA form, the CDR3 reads TGCAGTGCCGGACAGGGGGGCTCCTACAATGAGCAGTTCTTC. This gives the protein CSAGQGGSYNEQFF.

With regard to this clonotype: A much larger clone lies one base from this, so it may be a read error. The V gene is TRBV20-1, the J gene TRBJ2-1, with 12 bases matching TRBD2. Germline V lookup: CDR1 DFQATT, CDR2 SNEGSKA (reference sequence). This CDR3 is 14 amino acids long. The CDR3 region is CSALGLAGYSEQFF. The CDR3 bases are TGCAGTGCGCTCGGACTAGCGGGGTACAGTGAGCAGTTCTTC.

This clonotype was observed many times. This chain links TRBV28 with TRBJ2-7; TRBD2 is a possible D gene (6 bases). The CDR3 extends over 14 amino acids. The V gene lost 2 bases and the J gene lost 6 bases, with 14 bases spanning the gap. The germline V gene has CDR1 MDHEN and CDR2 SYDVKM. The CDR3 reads CASSLARDFGEQYF. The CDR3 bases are TGTGCCAGCAGTTTAGCCAGGGACTTTGGCGAGCAGTACTTC.

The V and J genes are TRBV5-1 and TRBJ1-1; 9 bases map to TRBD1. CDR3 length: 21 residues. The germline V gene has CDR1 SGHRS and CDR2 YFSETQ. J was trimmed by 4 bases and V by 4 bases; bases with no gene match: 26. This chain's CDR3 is CASSPLKLTAGTGLYGTEAFF. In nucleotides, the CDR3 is TGCGCCAGCAGCCCCTTAAAGCTAACCGCCGGGACAGGGTTATATGGCACTGAAGCTTTCTTT.